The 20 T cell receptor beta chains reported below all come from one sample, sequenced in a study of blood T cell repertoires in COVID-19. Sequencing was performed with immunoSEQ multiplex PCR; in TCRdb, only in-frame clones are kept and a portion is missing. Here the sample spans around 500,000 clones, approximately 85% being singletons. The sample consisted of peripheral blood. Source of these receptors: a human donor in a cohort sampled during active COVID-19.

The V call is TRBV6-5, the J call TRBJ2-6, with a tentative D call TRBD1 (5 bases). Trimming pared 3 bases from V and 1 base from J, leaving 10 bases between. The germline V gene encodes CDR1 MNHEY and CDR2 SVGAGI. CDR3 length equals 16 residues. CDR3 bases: TGTGCCAGCAGTTATAACAGGCCGTCTGGGGCCAACGTCCTGACTTTC. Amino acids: CASSYNRPSGANVLTF.

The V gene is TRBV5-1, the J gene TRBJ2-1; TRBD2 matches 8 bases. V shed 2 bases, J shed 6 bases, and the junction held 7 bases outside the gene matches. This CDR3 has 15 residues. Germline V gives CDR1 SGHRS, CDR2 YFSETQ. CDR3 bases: TGCGCCAGCAGCTTCGGGACTAGAAACCTCAATGAGCAGTTCTTC. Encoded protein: CASSFGTRNLNEQFF.

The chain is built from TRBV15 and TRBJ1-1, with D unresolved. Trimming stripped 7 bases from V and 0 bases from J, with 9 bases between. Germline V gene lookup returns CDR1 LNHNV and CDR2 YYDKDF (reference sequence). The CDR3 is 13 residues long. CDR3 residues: CATTGNMNTEAFF. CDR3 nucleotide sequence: TGTGCCACCACGGGGAACATGAACACTGAAGCTTTCTTT.

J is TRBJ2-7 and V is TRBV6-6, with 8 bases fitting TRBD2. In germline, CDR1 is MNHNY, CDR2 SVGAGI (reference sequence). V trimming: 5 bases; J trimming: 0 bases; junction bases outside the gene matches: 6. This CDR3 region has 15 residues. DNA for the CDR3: TGTGCCAGCAGTGCCGAAACTAGCGGCTCCTACGAGCAGTACTTC. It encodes CASSAETSGSYEQYF.

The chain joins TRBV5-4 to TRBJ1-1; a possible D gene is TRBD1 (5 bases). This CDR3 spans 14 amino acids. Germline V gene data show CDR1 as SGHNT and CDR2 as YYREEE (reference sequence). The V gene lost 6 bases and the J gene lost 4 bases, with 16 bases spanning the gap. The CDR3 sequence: CASTFEGRITEAFF. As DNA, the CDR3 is TGTGCCAGCACCTTTGAGGGGAGGATCACTGAAGCTTTCTTT.

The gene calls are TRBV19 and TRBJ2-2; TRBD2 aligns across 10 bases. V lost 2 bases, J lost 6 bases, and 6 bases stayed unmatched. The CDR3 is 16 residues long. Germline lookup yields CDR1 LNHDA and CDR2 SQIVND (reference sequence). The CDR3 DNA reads TGTGCCAGTAGTATAACCGGGACTAGCGTCCCCGGGGAGCTGTTTTTT. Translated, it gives CASSITGTSVPGELFF.

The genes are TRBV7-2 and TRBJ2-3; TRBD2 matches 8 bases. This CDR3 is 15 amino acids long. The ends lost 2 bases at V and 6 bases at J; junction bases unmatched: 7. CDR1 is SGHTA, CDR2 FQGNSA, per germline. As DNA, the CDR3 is TGTGCCAGCAGCTTAATGGCGGGGGGTTGGGATACGCAGTATTTT. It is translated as CASSLMAGGWDTQYF. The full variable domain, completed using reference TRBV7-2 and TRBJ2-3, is GAGVSQSPSNKVTEKGKDVELRCDPISGHTALYWYRQSLGQGLEFLIYFQGNSAPDKSGLPSDRFSAERTGGSVSTLTIQRTQQEDSAVYLCASSLMAGGWDTQYFGPGTRLTVL.

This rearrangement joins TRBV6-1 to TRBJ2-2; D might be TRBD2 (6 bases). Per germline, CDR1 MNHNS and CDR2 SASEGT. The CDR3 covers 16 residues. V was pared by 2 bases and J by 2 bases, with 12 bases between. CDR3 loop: CASSERGTGNTGELFF. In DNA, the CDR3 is TGTGCCAGCAGTGAACGCGGGACTGGTAACACCGGGGAGCTGTTTTTT.

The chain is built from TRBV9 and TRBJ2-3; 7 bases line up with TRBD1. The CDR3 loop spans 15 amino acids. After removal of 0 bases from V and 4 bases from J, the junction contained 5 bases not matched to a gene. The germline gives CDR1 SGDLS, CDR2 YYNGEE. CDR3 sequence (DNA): TGTGCCAGCAGCGTAGGAGGGGGCGTTGCAGATACGCAGTATTTT. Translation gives CASSVGGGVADTQYF.

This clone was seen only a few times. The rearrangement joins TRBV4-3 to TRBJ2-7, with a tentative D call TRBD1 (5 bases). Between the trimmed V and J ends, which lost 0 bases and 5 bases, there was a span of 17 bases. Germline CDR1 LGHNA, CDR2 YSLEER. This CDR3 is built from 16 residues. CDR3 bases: TGCGCCAGCAGCCAAGAATTGGCAGGGTACGTCCACGAGCAGTACTTC. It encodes CASSQELAGYVHEQYF.

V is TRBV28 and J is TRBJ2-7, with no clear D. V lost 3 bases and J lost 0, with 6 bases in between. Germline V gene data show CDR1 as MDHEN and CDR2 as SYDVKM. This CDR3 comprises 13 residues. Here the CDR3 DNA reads TGTGCCAGCAGTTTGCTCAGCTCCTACGAGCAGTACTTC. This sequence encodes CASSLLSSYEQYF.

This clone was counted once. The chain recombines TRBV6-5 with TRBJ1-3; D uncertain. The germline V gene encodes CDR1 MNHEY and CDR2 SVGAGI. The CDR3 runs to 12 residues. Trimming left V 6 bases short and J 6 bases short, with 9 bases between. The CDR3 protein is CASSSQKNTIYF. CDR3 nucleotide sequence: TGTGCCAGCAGCAGTCAGAAAAACACCATATATTTT.

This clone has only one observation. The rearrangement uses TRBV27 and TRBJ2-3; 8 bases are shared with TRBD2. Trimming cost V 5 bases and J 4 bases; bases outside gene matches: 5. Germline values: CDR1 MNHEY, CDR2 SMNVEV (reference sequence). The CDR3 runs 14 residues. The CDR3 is CASSPGTRADTQYF. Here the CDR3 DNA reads TGTGCCAGCAGTCCCGGGACTAGGGCAGATACGCAGTATTTT.

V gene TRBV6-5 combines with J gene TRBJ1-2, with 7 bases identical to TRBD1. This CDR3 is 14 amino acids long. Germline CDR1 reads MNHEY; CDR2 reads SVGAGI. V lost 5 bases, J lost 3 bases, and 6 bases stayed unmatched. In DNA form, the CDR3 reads TGTGCCAGCAGTCCTCCAGGGGGATACTATGGCTACACCTTC. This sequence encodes CASSPPGGYYGYTF.

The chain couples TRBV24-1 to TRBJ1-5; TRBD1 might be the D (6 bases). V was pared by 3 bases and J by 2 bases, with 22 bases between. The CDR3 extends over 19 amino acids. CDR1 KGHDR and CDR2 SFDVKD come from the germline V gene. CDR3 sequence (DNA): TGTGCCACCAGTGATCTGGGGGTGAACAGGGCCGTGGGCAATCAGCCCCAGCATTTT. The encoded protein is CATSDLGVNRAVGNQPQHF.

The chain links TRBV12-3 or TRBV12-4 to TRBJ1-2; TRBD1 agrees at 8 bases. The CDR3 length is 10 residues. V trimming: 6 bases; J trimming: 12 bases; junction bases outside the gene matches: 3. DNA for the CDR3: TGTGCCAGCAGCCTGGACAGGGACACCTTC. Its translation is CASSLDRDTF.

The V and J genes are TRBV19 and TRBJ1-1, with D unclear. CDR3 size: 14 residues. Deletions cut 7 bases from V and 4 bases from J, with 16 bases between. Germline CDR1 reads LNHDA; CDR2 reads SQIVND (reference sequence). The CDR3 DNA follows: TGTGCCAGTACCCAACGTGGGCGTAGCACTGAAGCTTTCTTT. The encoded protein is CASTQRGRSTEAFF.

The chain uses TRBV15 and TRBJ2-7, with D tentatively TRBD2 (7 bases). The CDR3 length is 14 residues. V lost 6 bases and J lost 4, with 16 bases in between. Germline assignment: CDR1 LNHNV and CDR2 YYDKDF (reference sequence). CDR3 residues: CATRGGGRIYEQYF. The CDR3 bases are TGTGCCACCAGAGGGGGGGGGAGGATATACGAGCAGTACTTC.

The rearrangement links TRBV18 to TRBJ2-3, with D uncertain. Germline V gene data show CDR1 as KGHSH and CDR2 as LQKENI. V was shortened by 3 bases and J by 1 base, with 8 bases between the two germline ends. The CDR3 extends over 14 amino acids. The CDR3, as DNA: TGTGCCAGCTCACCCAGAGGCCGCACAGATACGCAGTATTTT. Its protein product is CASSPRGRTDTQYF.

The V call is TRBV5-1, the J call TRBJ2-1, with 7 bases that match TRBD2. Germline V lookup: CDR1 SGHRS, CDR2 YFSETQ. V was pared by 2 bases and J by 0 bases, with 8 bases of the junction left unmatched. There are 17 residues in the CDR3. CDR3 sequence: CASSFLADRSSYNEQFF. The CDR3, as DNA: TGCGCCAGCAGCTTCCTAGCGGACCGAAGCTCCTACAATGAGCAGTTCTTC. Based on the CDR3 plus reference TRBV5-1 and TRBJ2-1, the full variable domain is KAGVTQTPRYLIKTRGQQVTLSCSPISGHRSVSWYQQTPGQGLQFLFEYFSETQRNKGNFPGRFSGRQFSNSRSEMNVSTLELGDSALYLCASSFLADRSSYNEQFFGPGTRLTVL.